This entry features one TCR beta chain sequence. In the original workflow: Amplification from reference gene primers served as the basis for estimated nucleated cell counts. Data came from immunoSEQ multiplex PCR; TCRdb stores just in-frame clones and leaves some out. Clonal size and the V and J genes are those of that table, whereas D and trimming came from the DNA. The sample includes roughly 200,000 clones, 78% of them seen just once. The data are from a study of blood T cell repertoires in COVID-19. For the study at large: Collection of acute and convalescent COVID-19 samples took place in the United States, Italy and Spain. The analysed material was cDNA or gDNA that came from T cells, B-cell-depleted T cells, or PBMCs.

V shed 6 bases and J 4 bases; nucleotides not matched to a gene: 11. The CDR3 length is 15 residues. Per germline, CDR1 SNHLY and CDR2 FYNNEI. Material for sequencing was peripheral blood. The genes are TRBV2 and TRBJ1-2, with 7 bases aligning to TRBD1. This sequence was found in a woman at least 80 years old with active or convalescent COVID-19. The CDR3 region is CASRGGPGQSYGYTF. The CDR3 coding sequence is TGTGCCAGCAGGGGAGGCCCGGGACAGAGCTATGGCTACACCTTC.